The entry that follows covers one T cell receptor beta chain sequence. Study processing details: Quantification of nucleated cells was approximated via reference gene primer amplification. The repertoire was sequenced with immunoSEQ multiplex PCR; TCRdb's copy has only in-frame clones and lacks some. The DNA was the basis for D and trimming; V, J and clone size are from that table. The sample lists around 250,000 clones, roughly 84% seen once, with 1.5% in the top ten. This sample stems from a study of blood T cell repertoires in COVID-19. Overall study context: Spain, Italy and the United States supplied samples that represented acute and convalescent COVID-19. PBMCs, B-cell-depleted T cells, or T cells were the source of the cDNA or gDNA that made up the material.

Looked up from germline, CDR1 is KGHDR and CDR2 is SFDVKD. Trimming took 6 bases from V and 4 from J; bases not matched to a gene: 4. The CDR3 extends over 14 amino acids. The sequencing input was peripheral blood. The rearrangement joins TRBV24-1 to TRBJ1-5; the match to TRBD1 covers 8 bases. The source of this sequence is a woman between 35 and 50 years old who had recovered from COVID-19. The CDR3 here is CATSTGTGNQPQHF. The CDR3 nucleotides read TGTGCCACCAGTACCGGGACAGGTAATCAGCCCCAGCATTTT.